A single sample gave rise to the 8 T cell receptor beta chains below, sequenced in a study of CD8 T cells in ankylosing spondylitis. TCRdb passed the 5' RACE reads through MiXCR, listing each CDR3 protein once. The sample holds about 250,000 distinct CDR3 sequences, 7.5% to 9.5% seen once. Sequenced material: blood, either unsorted or a sorted T cell fraction (not recorded which). The receptors stem from a female donor with ankylosing spondylitis or in good health (not recorded which).

This clonotype was seen a single time. This may stem from a read error, because a much larger clone lies one nucleotide away. The CDR3 spells CACSSNNSPLHF. CDR3 nucleotide sequence: TGTGCCTGCAGTTCGAATAATTCACCCCTCCACTTT. This chain connects TRBV12-3 or TRBV12-4 to TRBJ1-6; D remains ambiguous. CDR3 length equals 12 residues.

This clonotype was detected a few times. CDR3 coding DNA: TGTGCCAGCAGCAACCGCTCTTTTCCGCGACCTAATGAAAAACTGTTTTTT. It is translated as CASSNRSFPRPNEKLFF. The chain recombines TRBV7-9 with TRBJ1-4; D unclear. The CDR3 runs 17 residues. Germline-derived CDR1 and CDR2 are SEHNR and FQNEAQ (reference sequence). Trimming removed 5 bases from V and 3 bases from J, with 19 bases in between.

This clonotype was seen repeatedly, ten times or more. The chain employs TRBV4-3 and TRBJ2-1, with D unclear. V was cut by 3 bases and J by 8 bases, with 11 bases left in between. The CDR3 has 13 residues. Germline V CDR1 and CDR2: LGHNA, YSLEER. The DNA for the CDR3 is TGCGCCAGCAGCCAGGGAAGACACGATGAGCAGTTCTTC. Translation: CASSQGRHDEQFF.

This clonotype was seen at least ten times. This chain connects TRBV2 to TRBJ2-1; 7 positions agree with TRBD1. From germline, CDR1 is SNHLY and CDR2 FYNNEI. J lost 0 bases, V lost 7 bases, and 15 bases had no gene match. CDR3 length equals 18 residues. CDR3 nucleotide sequence: TGTGCCAGCAAGACCGGGACAGTTAAACTTAGCTCCTACAATGAGCAGTTCTTC. It codes for CASKTGTVKLSSYNEQFF.

This clonotype was seen ten or more times. This chain uses TRBV20-1 with TRBJ1-4; TRBD1 is a possible D gene (6 bases). The germline V gene has CDR1 DFQATT and CDR2 SNEGSKA (reference sequence). The V end was cut by 4 bases, the J end by 2 bases, with 8 bases between. The CDR3 is 13 residues long. Here the CDR3 reads CSAIQGTNEKLFF. The CDR3 nucleotides are TGCAGTGCTATACAGGGCACTAATGAAAAACTGTTTTTT.

Regarding this clonotype: Being one base from a much bigger clone, this may be a read error. V gene TRBV20-1 combines with J gene TRBJ2-1; D unclear. The CDR3 is 14 residues long. The germline gives CDR1 DFQATT, CDR2 SNEGSKA (reference sequence). The DNA for the CDR3 is TGCAGTGCTAGAGACCAGAGTTCCTACAATGCGCAGTTCTTC. Translation gives CSARDQSSYNAQFF.

This clonotype was seen ten or more times. DNA of the CDR3: TGCAGTGCTAGAGATACTGCGCGCCAGTCCTACGAGCAGTACTTC. The encoded protein is CSARDTARQSYEQYF. This rearrangement joins TRBV20-1 to TRBJ2-7; no definite D call. CDR3 size: 15 residues. V was shortened by 0 bases and J by 1 base, with 13 bases between the two germline ends. The germline CDR1 and CDR2 sequences are DFQATT and SNEGSKA (reference sequence).

This clonotype was seen ten or more times. The chain uses TRBV3-1 and TRBJ2-5; TRBD2 might be the D (5 bases). Germline values: CDR1 LGHDT, CDR2 YNNKEL (reference sequence). The ends were cut back, 0 bases at V and 3 bases at J, with 11 bases in the middle. This CDR3 spans 15 amino acids. This chain's CDR3 is CASSQEYGKKETQYF. CDR3 coding DNA: TGTGCCAGCAGCCAAGAATACGGGAAAAAAGAGACCCAGTACTTC.